This TCR beta chain originates from a study of TIL therapy for anti-PD-1-resistant metastatic lung cancer. Background on the study: Median tumor PD-L1 proportion score was roughly 5.5%. Tumors carried a median about 1.4 non-synonymous mutations per megabase. Study results and limitations: This highly selected cohort may not generalize to typical lung cancer patients.

V was pared by 3 bases and J by 0 bases, with 9 bases of the junction left unmatched. There are 18 residues in the CDR3. Per the germline V gene, CDR1 is SGDLS and CDR2 is YYNGEE. Specified time point: pre-treatment sample, taken before nivolumab and TIL therapy. With regard to this clone: Antigen specificity is unknown.

The immunoSEQ assay was v3. Sequencing was performed with immunoSEQ multiplex PCR; in TCRdb, only in-frame clones are kept and a portion is missing. The sample includes about 49,000 clones, 79% of them seen just once. The chain has TRBV9 and TRBJ2-3; 11 bases agree with TRBD2. The source of this sequence is a man aged 65 to 79 with non-small cell lung cancer. The source was blood, collected at baseline. CDR3 protein: CASSAGATSGISTDTQYF. CDR3 bases: TGTGCCAGCAGCGCGGGGGCGACTAGCGGGATCAGCACAGATACGCAGTATTTT.